This paragraph covers one T cell receptor (beta chain) sequence. Per the germline V gene, CDR1 is SEHNR and CDR2 is FQNEAQ (reference sequence). The V gene end was trimmed by 5 bases and the J gene end by 4 bases; junction bases not matched to a gene: 7. This CDR3 region has 16 residues. This record belongs to a study of blood T cell repertoires in COVID-19. For the study at large: Donors in the United States, Italy and Spain gave samples during acute or convalescent COVID-19. In each case, the material was cDNA or gDNA derived from T cells, B-cell-depleted T cells, or PBMCs.

TCRdb keeps only in-frame clones here, not all; method: immunoSEQ multiplex PCR. The sample yields about 160,000 clones, 80% seen once. The sequence came from a woman aged 55-75 years who had recovered from COVID-19. The chain combines TRBV7-9 with TRBJ1-6, with 8 bases aligning to TRBD1. The material sequenced was PBMCs or T cells enriched from blood (not recorded which). The CDR3 protein is CASSPKGQGYNSPLHF. DNA for the CDR3: TGTGCCAGCAGCCCGAAAGGACAGGGATATAATTCACCCCTCCACTTT.